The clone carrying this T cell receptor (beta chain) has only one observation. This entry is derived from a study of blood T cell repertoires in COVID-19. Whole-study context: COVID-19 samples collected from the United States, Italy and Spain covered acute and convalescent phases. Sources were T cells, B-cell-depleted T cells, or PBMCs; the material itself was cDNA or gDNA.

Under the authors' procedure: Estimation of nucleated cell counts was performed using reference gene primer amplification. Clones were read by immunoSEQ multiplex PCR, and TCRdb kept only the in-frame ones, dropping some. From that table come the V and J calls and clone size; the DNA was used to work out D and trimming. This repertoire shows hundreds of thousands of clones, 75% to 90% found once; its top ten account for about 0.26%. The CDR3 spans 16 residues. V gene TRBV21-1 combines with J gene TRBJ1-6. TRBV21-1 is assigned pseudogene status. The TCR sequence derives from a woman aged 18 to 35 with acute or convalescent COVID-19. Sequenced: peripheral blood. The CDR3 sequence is CASSKGDRRRNSPLHF. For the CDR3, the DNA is TGTGCCAGCAGCAAAGGGGATCGACGGAGGAATTCACCCCTCCACTTT.